Following are 11 T cell receptor beta chains from one sample sequenced in a study of T cells after yellow fever vaccination. Each CDR3 protein gets one entry after TCRdb re-called the 5' RACE reads with MiXCR. The table records approximately 450,000 distinct CDR3 sequences, 18% of them present only once. Sequencing used PBMCs, obtained before the yellow fever booster vaccination. These receptors all stem from a man aged 18 to 35 who received the YFV17D yellow fever vaccine.

This sequence joins TRBV7-8 and TRBJ2-1, with 8 bases lining up with TRBD1. CDR3 length: 16 amino acids. Germline V gene sequence: CDR1 SGHVS, CDR2 FQNEAQ. Germline trimming cut 4 bases from V and 3 bases from J; bases unmatched to any gene: 8. The CDR3 protein is CASSSTPGGFYNEQFF. For the CDR3, the DNA is TGTGCCAGCAGCTCCACCCCAGGGGGCTTCTACAATGAGCAGTTCTTC.

This clonotype was seen more than once but under ten times. V and J are TRBV6-1 and TRBJ1-2; D remains unclear. The CDR3 runs 14 residues. V lost 0 bases, J lost 8 bases, and 13 bases lay in between. Looked up from germline, CDR1 is MNHNS and CDR2 is SASEGT. CDR3 nucleotides: TGTGCCAGCAGTGAAGCGGGTTATTTGCGAGGCTACACCTTC. As protein: CASSEAGYLRGYTF.

The chain combines TRBV7-7 with TRBJ2-2; 11 bases are a match to TRBD1. The germline V gene has CDR1 SSHAT and CDR2 FNYEAQ (reference sequence). The CDR3 loop spans 15 amino acids. The trim removed 5 bases at V and 7 bases at J, leaving 6 bases unmatched. CDR3 nucleotides: TGTGCCAGCAGCCCAAGGACAGGGGGCGGCGGGGAGCTGTTTTTT. Its protein is CASSPRTGGGGELFF.

This clonotype was found once. The V and J genes are TRBV6-2 or TRBV6-3 and TRBJ2-5; 8 bases agree with TRBD2. The trim removed 4 bases at V and 3 bases at J, leaving 4 bases unmatched. Germline lookup yields CDR1 MNHEY and CDR2 SVGEGT. The CDR3 is 14 amino acids. The CDR3 DNA reads TGTGCCAGCAGTTCGTCGGGAGGGGAAGAGACCCAGTACTTC. It specifies CASSSSGGEETQYF.

V usage is TRBV9 and J usage is TRBJ1-2; 8 nucleotides line up with TRBD1. CDR1 and CDR2 (germline): SGDLS, YYNGEE. With V trimmed by 0 bases and J by 4 bases, 2 bases remained unmatched. The CDR3 extends over 14 amino acids. The CDR3 loop is CASSVGTGSYGYTF. The CDR3 DNA sequence: TGTGCCAGCAGCGTAGGGACAGGGAGCTATGGCTACACCTTC.

This clonotype has just a few counts. The rearrangement joins TRBV12-3 or TRBV12-4 to TRBJ2-3; possible D gene TRBD2, 5 bases. This CDR3 has 15 residues. V was shortened by 4 bases and J by 0 bases, with 11 bases between the two germline ends. The CDR3 reads CASSWPRESTDTQYF. Written as DNA, the CDR3 is TGTGCCAGCAGTTGGCCAAGGGAGAGCACAGATACGCAGTATTTT.

The chain joins TRBV15 to TRBJ1-1; perhaps TRBD1 as D (5 bases). Germline CDR1 is LNHNV and CDR2 is YYDKDF (reference sequence). The CDR3 has 15 residues. V lost 5 bases and J lost 11, with 24 bases in between. The CDR3 loop reads CATSLRQGEGPRAFF. DNA of the CDR3: TGTGCCACCAGCCTAAGGCAGGGTGAGGGACCTCGGGCTTTCTTT.

This clonotype was detected once. The gene calls are TRBV9 and TRBJ2-2; 9 bases line up with TRBD1. CDR3 length: 16 amino acids. CDR1 is SGDLS, CDR2 YYNGEE, per germline. With V trimmed by 4 bases and J by 5 bases, 9 bases remained unmatched. This CDR3 is CASSRTGGALTGELFF. The CDR3 bases are TGTGCCAGCAGCCGCACAGGGGGCGCATTGACCGGGGAGCTGTTTTTT.

This clonotype occurred a few times. The chain joins TRBV6-2 or TRBV6-3 to TRBJ1-1, with D unresolved. Per germline, CDR1 MNHEY and CDR2 SVGEGT. V shed 2 bases and J shed 10 bases, with 11 bases lying between them. This CDR3 has 12 residues. The CDR3 bases are TGTGCCAGCAGTTACACGGGGTTGGCAGCTTTCTTT. It encodes CASSYTGLAAFF.

This clonotype turned up a few times. The chain has TRBV27 and TRBJ1-1; TRBD1 matches at 7 bases. After removal of 2 bases from V and 8 bases from J, the junction contained 8 bases not matched to a gene. The CDR3 totals 14 residues. CDR1 is MNHEY, CDR2 SMNVEV, per germline (reference sequence). The CDR3 loop is CASSLGQGVVEAFF. DNA for the CDR3: TGTGCCAGCAGTTTAGGGCAGGGGGTTGTAGAAGCTTTCTTT.

This rearrangement joins TRBV12-3 or TRBV12-4 to TRBJ2-7; 7 bases are shared with TRBD2. J was trimmed by 6 bases and V by 3 bases; bases with no gene match: 5. This CDR3 contains 13 residues. The CDR3 DNA reads TGTGCCAGCAGTTTTTGGGGGGGTGGCGAGCAGTACTTC. Translated: CASSFWGGGEQYF.